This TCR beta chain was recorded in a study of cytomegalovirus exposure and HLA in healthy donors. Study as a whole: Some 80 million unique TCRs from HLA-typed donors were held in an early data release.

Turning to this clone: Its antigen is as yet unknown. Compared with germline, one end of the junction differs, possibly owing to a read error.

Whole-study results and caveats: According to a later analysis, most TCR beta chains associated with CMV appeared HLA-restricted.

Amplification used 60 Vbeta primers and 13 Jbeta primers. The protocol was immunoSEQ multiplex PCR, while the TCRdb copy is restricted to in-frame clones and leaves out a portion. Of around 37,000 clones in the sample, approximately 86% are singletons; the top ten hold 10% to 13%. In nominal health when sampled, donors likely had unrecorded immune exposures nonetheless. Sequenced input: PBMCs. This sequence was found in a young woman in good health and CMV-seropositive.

CDR3 sequence: CSSTKADYGYTF. The CDR3 DNA reads as TGTTCCAGCACCAAGGCGGACTATGGCTACACCTTC. This rearrangement joins TRBV7-9 to TRBJ1-2, with D unclear. This CDR3 contains 12 residues. The V gene's germline CDR1 is SEHNR and CDR2 FQNEAQ (reference sequence).